This TCR beta chain was sequenced during a study of blood T cell repertoires in COVID-19. Generated by immunoSEQ multiplex PCR, the TCRdb table keeps only in-frame clones and is missing some. The profile shows roughly 290,000 clones, roughly 84% of them singletons. Enrollment of patients from Seattle took place during active infection, with longitudinal follow-up. V lost 4 bases to trimming and J lost 7 bases; unmatched junction nucleotides: 15. Germline CDR1 reads MNHEY; CDR2 reads SVGAGI. The CDR3 sequence is 16 residues long. This clonotype was sampled from a person aged 70 to 85 with COVID-19, enrolled during active disease. Sequencing was carried out using peripheral blood. The rearrangement joins TRBV6-5 to TRBJ1-2, with 7 bases matching TRBD1. As DNA, the CDR3 is TGTGCCAGCAGTTCCCCCCCAGGGGGAATACGTTTTGGCTACACCTTC. This codes for CASSSPPGGIRFGYTF.